The 15 T cell receptor beta chains in this list originate from one sample, sequenced in a study of blood T cell repertoires in COVID-19. Only in-frame clones appear in the TCRdb table, and some are missing; sequencing was by immunoSEQ multiplex PCR. The data contain some 350,000 clones, about 90% of them seen just once; the ten biggest clones take up around 3%. Material for sequencing was PBMCs or T cells enriched from blood (not recorded which). The receptor set was obtained from a woman in her twenties or thirties who had recovered from COVID-19.

This clone was seen a handful of times. The genes are TRBV23-1 and TRBJ2-2, with 7 nucleotides matching TRBD2. TRBV23-1 carries the ORF label, with uncertain function. Losses at the gene ends were 9 bases for V and 3 bases for J; bases not matched to a gene: 13. CDR3 length: 16 residues. The CDR3 DNA reads as TGCGCCAGGATGGAGGGACTAAAGGCTGACACCGGGGAGCTGTTTTTT. Translated: CARMEGLKADTGELFF.

The rearrangement links TRBV4-1 to TRBJ2-7; 7 bases are a match to TRBD1. The CDR3 has 17 residues. CDR1 and CDR2 (germline): MGHRA, YSYEKL. V was clipped by 4 bases and J by 3 bases; unmatched bases: 15. CDR3 DNA sequence: TGCGCCAGCAGCCTCCTGACCGATGACAGGGTGGGCTACGAGCAGTACTTC. Its translation is CASSLLTDDRVGYEQYF.

This clone was found once. Here the CDR3 reads CASSSGQVGGTQYF. The CDR3 DNA follows: TGTGCCAGCAGTTCGGGACAGGTAGGAGGTACGCAGTATTTT. V usage is TRBV27 and J usage is TRBJ2-3; 8 bases agree with TRBD1. The germline V gene has CDR1 MNHEY and CDR2 SMNVEV (reference sequence). This CDR3 spans 14 amino acids. The J segment lost 8 bases and the V segment lost 4 bases, leaving 8 bases of the junction unmatched.

The rearrangement links TRBV19 to TRBJ1-2, with 7 bases matching TRBD1. The CDR3 is 15 amino acids. Per germline, CDR1 LNHDA and CDR2 SQIVND (reference sequence). V trimming: 1 base; J trimming: 6 bases; junction bases outside the gene matches: 8. In DNA form, the CDR3 reads TGTGCCAGTAGTATAGGCCTTGACAGGGCTGATGGCTACACCTTC. Protein sequence: CASSIGLDRADGYTF.

V usage is TRBV27 and J usage is TRBJ1-5; D possibly corresponds to TRBD1 (6 bases). CDR3 size: 17 residues. Germline loops: CDR1 MNHEY, CDR2 SMNVEV (reference sequence). V shed 2 bases and J shed 3 bases, with 17 bases lying between them. This CDR3 reads CASSLIVGGGLNQPQHF. The CDR3 DNA reads TGTGCCAGCAGTTTAATAGTAGGGGGGGGCCTCAATCAGCCCCAGCATTTT.

The V gene is TRBV2, the J gene TRBJ2-4, with TRBD1 identical over 8 bases. V trimming: 6 bases; J trimming: 0 bases; junction bases outside the gene matches: 4. The germline V gene encodes CDR1 SNHLY and CDR2 FYNNEI. The CDR3 covers 15 residues. CDR3 sequence reads: CASRPDRGAKNIQYF. In DNA form, the CDR3 reads TGTGCCAGCAGGCCAGACAGGGGAGCCAAAAACATTCAGTACTTC.

V is TRBV9 and J is TRBJ2-7; a possible D gene is TRBD1 (5 bases). The CDR3 extends over 14 amino acids. V gave up 7 bases and J gave up 7 bases, with 21 bases separating them. Per the germline V gene, CDR1 is SGDLS and CDR2 is YYNGEE. Here the CDR3 DNA reads TGTGCCAGCCGGGCAGGGATTAATTCTGGTGAGCAGTACTTC. Its protein is CASRAGINSGEQYF.

This sequence joins TRBV5-1 and TRBJ1-1; D is unclear. V was pared by 4 bases and J by 4 bases, with 14 bases between. CDR3 length: 14 residues. Germline lookup yields CDR1 SGHRS and CDR2 YFSETQ. CDR3 DNA sequence: TGCGCCAGCAGCAGCGAGAGTGGGAGCACTGAAGCTTTCTTT. It is translated as CASSSESGSTEAFF. The variable domain in full, with the rest retrieved from reference TRBV5-1 and TRBJ1-1, is KAGVTQTPRYLIKTRGQQVTLSCSPISGHRSVSWYQQTPGQGLQFLFEYFSETQRNKGNFPGRFSGRQFSNSRSEMNVSTLELGDSALYLCASSSESGSTEAFFGQGTRLTVV.

This chain connects TRBV19 to TRBJ1-2; 8 bases agree with TRBD1. The trim removed 6 bases at V and 3 bases at J, leaving 12 bases unmatched. CDR1 and CDR2 (germline): LNHDA, SQIVND (reference sequence). This CDR3 has 16 amino acids. The CDR3 loop reads CASSSSETGADYGYTF. The CDR3 DNA reads as TGTGCCAGTAGCTCCTCCGAGACAGGGGCCGACTATGGCTACACCTTC. Full variable domain (missing parts from reference TRBV19 and TRBJ1-2): DGGITQSPKYLFRKEGQNVTLSCEQNLNHDAMYWYRQDPGQGLRLIYYSQIVNDFQKGDIAEGYSVSREKKESFPLTVTSAQKNPTAFYLCASSSSETGADYGYTFGSGTRLTVV.

The rearrangement links TRBV19 to TRBJ1-1; D call uncertain. The CDR3 spans 13 residues. Germline-derived CDR1 and CDR2 are LNHDA and SQIVND (reference sequence). Between the trimmed V and J ends, which lost 3 bases and 4 bases, there was a span of 9 bases. This CDR3 reads CASSMRTGTEAFF. DNA for the CDR3: TGTGCCAGTAGTATGAGGACTGGCACTGAAGCTTTCTTT.

The rearrangement links TRBV3-1 (or the pseudogene TRBV3-2) to TRBJ1-5; D unresolved. This CDR3 spans 15 amino acids. Germline-derived CDR1 and CDR2 are LGHDT and YNNKEL (reference sequence). The germline V and J ends were trimmed by 1 base and 6 bases, with 13 bases remaining between them. DNA for the CDR3: TGTGCCAGCAGCCAAGGTGGAGGGAATTCTCAGCCCCAGCATTTT. Translated: CASSQGGGNSQPQHF.

The gene calls are TRBV7-2 and TRBJ2-7; 11 nucleotides align to TRBD2. The CDR3 extends over 16 amino acids. Per germline, CDR1 SGHTA and CDR2 FQGNSA. V dropped 0 bases and J dropped 4; count of bases not matched to a gene: 5. The CDR3 DNA follows: TGTGCCAGCAGCTTAGCCCCGGGACTAGCGGTATACGAGCAGTACTTC. This codes for CASSLAPGLAVYEQYF. The variable domain in full, with the rest retrieved from reference TRBV7-2 and TRBJ2-7, is GAGVSQSPSNKVTEKGKDVELRCDPISGHTALYWYRQSLGQGLEFLIYFQGNSAPDKSGLPSDRFSAERTGGSVSTLTIQRTQQEDSAVYLCASSLAPGLAVYEQYFGPGTRLTVT.

The V call is TRBV5-6, the J call TRBJ2-1; D is unresolved. This CDR3 region has 11 residues. Deletions cut 3 bases from V and 12 bases from J, with 10 bases between. The germline V gene encodes CDR1 SGHDT and CDR2 YYEEEE. This CDR3 is CASSSHSRQFF. In nucleotides, the CDR3 is TGTGCCAGCAGCTCCCACTCGCGGCAGTTCTTC.

This clone was detected only once. The J gene is TRBJ2-7, the V gene TRBV4-1; D possibly corresponds to TRBD2 (5 bases). CDR3 length: 14 amino acids. V lost 2 bases and J lost 2, with 10 bases in between. The germline V gene encodes CDR1 MGHRA and CDR2 YSYEKL. The DNA of the CDR3 is TGCGCCAGCAGCCAATCTCCAGCGGCCTACGAGCAGTACTTC. Protein sequence: CASSQSPAAYEQYF.

The chain carries TRBV5-5 and TRBJ2-3; the match to TRBD2 covers 12 bases. Trimming at V came to 1 base and at J to 5 bases, leaving 5 bases not matched to a gene. CDR1 and CDR2 from the germline V gene are SGHKS and YYEKEE (reference sequence). The CDR3 totals 16 residues. The CDR3 DNA reads as TGTGCCAGCAGCTTGCGACTAGCGGGGGAGGGAGATACGCAGTATTTT. Protein: CASSLRLAGEGDTQYF.